Below, 29 T cell receptor beta chains from the same sample are listed, as sequenced in a study of cytomegalovirus exposure and HLA in healthy donors. Profiling relied on immunoSEQ multiplex PCR, and the TCRdb table lists in-frame clones only, not all of them. The repertoire holds some 76,000 clones, approximately 95% seen once, with over 2% in the top ten. Input material: PBMCs. The receptors come from a woman under 30 in good health and CMV-seronegative.

The chain recombines TRBV6-1 with TRBJ1-2; possible D gene TRBD1, 5 bases. Deletions cut 3 bases from V and 8 bases from J, with 16 bases between. The length of the CDR3 is 14 residues. The germline gives CDR1 MNHNS, CDR2 SASEGT. CDR3 sequence reads: CASSDSEGVNGYTF. CDR3 in DNA: TGTGCCAGCAGTGATTCCGAAGGGGTAAACGGCTACACCTTC.

The rearrangement links TRBV2 to TRBJ2-7; no firm D call. Trimming removed 5 bases at V and 4 bases at J, with 6 bases between. The germline V gene has CDR1 SNHLY and CDR2 FYNNEI. The CDR3 loop spans 11 amino acids. CDR3 DNA: TGTGCCAGCAGTCCAAATTACGAGCAGTACTTC. Amino acid sequence: CASSPNYEQYF.

V is TRBV7-2 and J is TRBJ2-7; TRBD2 agrees at 7 bases. The J segment lost 4 bases and the V segment lost 1 base, leaving 7 bases of the junction unmatched. The V gene's germline CDR1 is SGHTA and CDR2 FQGNSA. The CDR3 has 15 residues. CDR3 sequence reads: CASSLGGVAGYEQYF. The CDR3, as DNA: TGTGCCAGCAGCTTAGGGGGAGTAGCGGGTTACGAGCAGTACTTC.

The chain uses TRBV30 and TRBJ1-2; D gene ambiguous. Trimming shortened V by 0 bases and J by 7 bases, and 12 bases separated the two germline ends. The germline CDR1 and CDR2 sequences are GTSNPN and SVGIG (reference sequence). This CDR3 spans 13 amino acids. CDR3 residues: CAWSVPGLRGYTF. For the CDR3, the DNA is TGTGCCTGGAGTGTACCTGGACTCCGTGGCTACACCTTC.

This chain connects TRBV18 to TRBJ1-1; 11 nucleotides agree with TRBD1. The CDR3 consists of 17 residues. After removal of 1 base from V and 4 bases from J, the junction contained 8 bases not matched to a gene. Germline CDR1 is KGHSH and CDR2 is LQKENI. The CDR3: CASSPLGQGVKGTEAFF. CDR3 nucleotides: TGTGCCAGCTCACCACTGGGACAGGGGGTTAAGGGCACTGAAGCTTTCTTT.

The chain combines TRBV7-9 with TRBJ2-1; D is unresolved. Germline V gene sequence: CDR1 SEHNR, CDR2 FQNEAQ (reference sequence). Deletions cut 2 bases from V and 12 bases from J, with 26 bases between. CDR3 length: 17 residues. The CDR3 DNA reads TGTGCCAGCAGCTTATCAGCAGACTCAATCCGAATGATCGTGCAGTTCTTC. Amino acids: CASSLSADSIRMIVQFF.

The chain employs TRBV2 and TRBJ1-1; perhaps TRBD1 as D (5 bases). Germline CDR1 SNHLY, CDR2 FYNNEI. Trimming took 6 bases from V and 5 from J, leaving 16 bases between them. CDR3 length: 14 residues. CDR3 nucleotide sequence: TGTGCCAGCAGGTTAAGGGGTATGGAGACTGAAGCTTTCTTT. Protein sequence: CASRLRGMETEAFF.

V is TRBV29-1 and J is TRBJ2-1; 8 nucleotides match TRBD2. CDR1 and CDR2 (germline): SQVTM, ANQGSEA. This CDR3 comprises 13 residues. With V trimmed by 4 bases and J by 6 bases, 5 bases remained unmatched. The CDR3 here is CSVGAGTSNEQFF. For the CDR3, the DNA is TGCAGCGTTGGAGCCGGGACTAGCAATGAGCAGTTCTTC.

The J gene is TRBJ2-7, the V gene TRBV18; tentative D call: TRBD1 (6 bases). V was pared by 3 bases and J by 3 bases, with 12 bases between. The CDR3 spans 14 residues. Germline-derived CDR1 and CDR2 are KGHSH and LQKENI. CDR3 in amino acids: CASSPAGAYYEQYF. The CDR3 DNA reads as TGTGCCAGCTCACCGGCAGGGGCTTACTACGAGCAGTACTTC.

The chain is built from TRBV9 and TRBJ1-2, with 10 nucleotides matching TRBD1. After removal of 0 bases from V and 0 bases from J, the junction contained 5 bases not matched to a gene. This CDR3 contains 17 residues. The germline V gene encodes CDR1 SGDLS and CDR2 YYNGEE. CDR3 nucleotide sequence: TGTGCCAGCAGCGTAGATCCGGGACAGGGGACTAACTATGGCTACACCTTC. Translating it yields CASSVDPGQGTNYGYTF.

The chain recombines TRBV11-2 with TRBJ2-7; TRBD1 might be the D (5 bases). V gave up 5 bases and J gave up 4 bases, with 9 bases separating them. This CDR3 is built from 12 residues. Germline V gene data show CDR1 as SGHAT and CDR2 as FQNNGV. CDR3 DNA: TGTGCCAGCAGCCGTCCAGGGTACGAGCAGTACTTC. It yields the protein CASSRPGYEQYF. The complete variable domain, with remaining parts taken from reference TRBV11-2 and TRBJ2-7, reads EAGVAQSPRYKIIEKRQSVAFWCNPISGHATLYWYQQILGQGPKLLIQFQNNGVVDDSQLPKDRFSAERLKGVDSTLKIQPAKLEDSAVYLCASSRPGYEQYFGPGTRLTVT.

This chain uses TRBV5-1 with TRBJ2-5; 12 bases align to TRBD2. Germline CDR1 and CDR2: SGHRS and YFSETQ. The ends lost 7 bases at V and 3 bases at J; junction bases unmatched: 4. This CDR3 is 14 amino acids long. The CDR3 loop is CASASGGAEETQYF. Written as DNA, the CDR3 is TGCGCCAGCGCTAGCGGGGGGGCTGAAGAGACCCAGTACTTC. Complete variable domain (other parts from reference TRBV5-1 and TRBJ2-5): KAGVTQTPRYLIKTRGQQVTLSCSPISGHRSVSWYQQTPGQGLQFLFEYFSETQRNKGNFPGRFSGRQFSNSRSEMNVSTLELGDSALYLCASASGGAEETQYFGPGTRLLVL.

The V call is TRBV7-6, the J call TRBJ1-5, with TRBD1 matching over 9 bases. J gave up 3 bases and V 5 bases, and 14 bases lay outside the gene matches. The CDR3 runs 18 residues. Germline assignment: CDR1 SGHVS and CDR2 FNYEAQ. This CDR3 reads CASSSWDRVGEDNQPQHF. The DNA for the CDR3 is TGTGCCAGCAGCAGCTGGGACAGGGTAGGAGAGGACAATCAGCCCCAGCATTTT.

The chain joins TRBV29-1 to TRBJ1-1; tentative D call: TRBD1 (5 bases). The CDR3 length is 13 residues. Germline-derived CDR1 and CDR2 are SQVTM and ANQGSEA. V was pared by 6 bases and J by 0 bases, with 11 bases between. The DNA for the CDR3 is TGCAGCGTCCTGACAGACATGAACACTGAAGCTTTCTTT. Protein sequence: CSVLTDMNTEAFF.

The chain is built from TRBV7-9 and TRBJ1-5, with TRBD1 as a possible D gene (5 bases). Germline CDR1 SEHNR, CDR2 FQNEAQ (reference sequence). V was cut by 5 bases and J by 2 bases, with 10 bases left in between. CDR3 length: 14 residues. The CDR3 loop is CASSLGGGNQPQHF. The CDR3 nucleotides are TGTGCCAGCAGCCTTGGGGGGGGCAATCAGCCCCAGCATTTT.

This chain links TRBV28 with TRBJ2-7; possibly TRBD2 for D (10 bases). CDR1 is MDHEN, CDR2 SYDVKM, per germline. The CDR3 contains 14 residues. Trimming removed 8 bases at V and 3 bases at J, with 17 bases between. The CDR3 sequence: CASGTGTSVYEQYF. CDR3 DNA: TGTGCCAGCGGGACAGGGACTAGCGTCTACGAGCAGTACTTC.

The genes are TRBV5-4 and TRBJ2-2; 12 nucleotides match TRBD2. The CDR3 totals 18 residues. Germline assignment: CDR1 SGHNT and CDR2 YYREEE (reference sequence). Trimming removed 4 bases from V and 2 bases from J; junction bases left unmatched: 9. This CDR3 is CASSELGLAGLNTGELFF. The CDR3 DNA is TGTGCCAGCAGCGAACTCGGACTAGCGGGGTTAAACACCGGGGAGCTGTTTTTT.

The J gene is TRBJ2-1, the V gene TRBV29-1, with D perhaps TRBD1 (6 bases). This CDR3 spans 14 amino acids. Germline V gene data show CDR1 as SQVTM and CDR2 as ANQGSEA. The germline V and J ends were trimmed by 2 bases and 0 bases, with 8 bases remaining between them. The CDR3 DNA sequence: TGCAGCGTTGAAAGGGGGAGCTCCTACAATGAGCAGTTCTTC. It translates to CSVERGSSYNEQFF.

This sequence joins TRBV6-1 and TRBJ1-2; D is perhaps TRBD1 (6 bases). The CDR3 is 15 amino acids. V lost 4 bases and J lost 5, with 17 bases in between. From germline, CDR1 is MNHNS and CDR2 SASEGT. The CDR3 DNA follows: TGTGCCAGCAGTGCACAGGGAGTATTACGGTATGGCTACACCTTC. Translating gives CASSAQGVLRYGYTF.

This clone was seen just once. This sequence joins TRBV11-2 and TRBJ2-1, with 8 bases aligning to TRBD2. V trimming: 5 bases; J trimming: 8 bases; junction bases outside the gene matches: 14. CDR1 is SGHAT, CDR2 FQNNGV, per germline. The CDR3 has 16 residues. CDR3 nucleotide sequence: TGTGCCAGCAGCCCGGGACTAGACCCGTTGGGGGATGAGCAGTTCTTC. This translates into CASSPGLDPLGDEQFF.

The J gene is TRBJ2-5, the V gene TRBV9; 11 bases agree with TRBD2. Germline values: CDR1 SGDLS, CDR2 YYNGEE. This CDR3 region has 15 residues. V was pared by 4 bases and J by 4 bases, with 6 bases of the junction left unmatched. The CDR3: CASSISGRGPETQYF. CDR3 in DNA: TGTGCCAGCAGCATTAGCGGGAGGGGGCCAGAGACCCAGTACTTC.

The rearrangement uses TRBV5-8 and TRBJ2-1; TRBD2 might be the D (5 bases). Trimming stripped 3 bases from V and 10 bases from J, with 23 bases between. The CDR3 contains 16 residues. CDR1 and CDR2 from the germline V gene are SGHTS and YDEGEE. DNA for the CDR3: TGTGCCAGCAGCTGGGTCGGGAATTCCATCAATATCGAGCAGTTCTTC. The encoded protein is CASSWVGNSINIEQFF.

The CDR3 sequence is CASSLASTRDTEAFF. DNA of the CDR3: TGTGCCAGCAGCTTAGCGTCTACCCGGGACACTGAAGCTTTCTTT. This chain links TRBV7-2 with TRBJ1-1; D is unresolved. The CDR3 length is 15 residues. V was shortened by 0 bases and J by 3 bases, with 11 bases between the two germline ends. Looked up from germline, CDR1 is SGHTA and CDR2 is FQGNSA.

The V and J genes are TRBV7-9 and TRBJ2-1, with 13 nucleotides matching TRBD2. This CDR3 has 17 amino acids. CDR1 SEHNR and CDR2 FQNEAQ come from the germline V gene (reference sequence). J lost 4 bases, V lost 8 bases, and 11 bases had no gene match. The DNA of the CDR3 is TGTGCCAGCGGCGATACTAGGGGACTAGCGGGGTACAATGAGCAGTTCTTC. Its translation is CASGDTRGLAGYNEQFF.

This clone is a singleton in its sample. The chain employs TRBV27 and TRBJ2-2, with 12 bases fitting TRBD2. The CDR3 consists of 16 residues. V shed 7 bases and J 6 bases; nucleotides not matched to a gene: 9. Germline V CDR1 and CDR2: MNHEY, SMNVEV (reference sequence). The CDR3 sequence: CASKGLAGNRAGELFF. The DNA of the CDR3 is TGTGCCAGCAAAGGACTAGCGGGAAATCGCGCCGGGGAGCTGTTTTTT.

This chain links TRBV30 with TRBJ1-5; TRBD1 is a possible D gene (5 bases). Germline V lookup: CDR1 GTSNPN, CDR2 SVGIG (reference sequence). Between the trimmed V and J ends, which lost 0 bases and 6 bases, there was a span of 9 bases. The CDR3 consists of 13 residues. The CDR3 DNA reads TGTGCCTGGAGTGTTGGGGGGACTCAGCCCCAGCATTTT. Protein sequence: CAWSVGGTQPQHF. The complete variable domain, with remaining parts taken from reference TRBV30 and TRBJ1-5, reads SQTIHQWPATLVQPVGSPLSLECTVEGTSNPNLYWYRQAAGRGLQLLFYSVGIGQISSEVPQNLSASRPQDRQFILSSKKLLLSDSGFYLCAWSVGGTQPQHFGDGTRLSIL.

The chain joins TRBV28 to TRBJ2-3, with TRBD2 matching over 7 bases. Germline V gene lookup returns CDR1 MDHEN and CDR2 SYDVKM. CDR3 size: 14 residues. V was clipped by 5 bases and J by 4 bases; unmatched bases: 6. DNA of the CDR3: TGTGCCAGCAGTAGCAGCGGGAATTCAGATACGCAGTATTTT. Amino acids: CASSSSGNSDTQYF. The variable domain in full, with the rest retrieved from reference TRBV28 and TRBJ2-3, is DVKVTQSSRYLVKRTGEKVFLECVQDMDHENMFWYRQDPGLGLRLIYFSYDVKMKEKGDIPEGYSVSREKKERFSLILESASTNQTSMYLCASSSSGNSDTQYFGPGTRLTVL.

This CDR3 reads CASSSILGTLGGAEAFF. As DNA, the CDR3 is TGTGCCAGCAGCTCAATCCTTGGGACTTTGGGTGGTGCTGAAGCTTTCTTT. This rearrangement joins TRBV11-2 to TRBJ1-1; a weak D match, TRBD1 (5 bases). V shed 4 bases and J shed 6 bases, with 24 bases lying between them. CDR3 length: 17 residues. Germline-derived CDR1 and CDR2 are SGHAT and FQNNGV.

The chain links TRBV29-1 to TRBJ2-7; 12 nucleotides agree with TRBD2. With V trimmed by 1 base and J by 0 bases, 7 bases remained unmatched. CDR3 length: 17 amino acids. From germline, CDR1 is SQVTM and CDR2 ANQGSEA. The CDR3 DNA reads TGCAGCGTTGAAGGACTAGCGGGAGCCCCTAGCTCCTACGAGCAGTACTTC. This translates into CSVEGLAGAPSSYEQYF.